A selection of T cell receptor beta chains follows, all from one sample in a study of metastatic and nonmetastatic thyroid tumors. TCRdb reprocessed the PCR reads via MiXCR. The sample yields about 12,000 clones, roughly 20% seen once. The source material was adjacent normal tissue. These receptors were obtained from a female donor with papillary thyroid cancer or a benign thyroid nodule (not recorded which). Some clones in this sample may be carry-over from other donors' samples. CDR3s include the opening cysteine and the closing phenylalanine or tryptophan. The D gene is left open where the match is weak. Not all rows give a size; the values are once, few, many and, for expanded clones, a class.

v_call,j_call,d_call,clone_size,cdr3_nt,cdr3_aa
TRBV2,TRBJ1-1,NA,medium-sized,TGTGCCAGCAGATGGACCTCGAACACTGAAGCTTTCTTT,CASRWTSNTEAFF
TRBV15,TRBJ1-5,TRBD1,large,TGTGCCACCAGCAGTTACCGGGACAGGGGAATGAATCAGCCCCAGCATTTT,CATSSYRDRGMNQPQHF
TRBV6-1,TRBJ2-7,NA,few,TGCTCCAGCAGGGCCCTTCCACATGGTTCCTACGAGCAGTACTTC,CSSRALPHGSYEQYF
TRBV5-4,TRBJ2-1,NA,many,TGTGCCAGCAGCGGAGACAGGGAGGTCTCCCTCAATGAGCAGTTCTTC,CASSGDREVSLNEQFF
TRBV3-1,TRBJ2-7,NA,many,TGTGCCAGCAGCCTCGGGAGATCCTACGAGCAGTACTTC,CASSLGRSYEQYF
TRBV6-5,TRBJ2-7,TRBD2,NA,TGTGCCAGCAGTTACTCTACTAGCGGGAGTCCCTACGAGCAGTACTTC,CASSYSTSGSPYEQYF
TRBV7-9,TRBJ2-7,NA,NA,TGTGCCAGCATCATCCCGGGATTAGCTTCCTACGAGCAGTACTTT,CASIIPGLASYEQYF
TRBV19,TRBJ1-4,TRBD1,many,TGTGCCAGTAGTCCAATTAGGACAGGGGAAGAGGAAAAACTGTTTTTT,CASSPIRTGEEEKLFF
TRBV19,TRBJ1-6,NA,medium-sized,TGTGCCAGTAGTATACGGCTTAATTCACCCCTCCACTTT,CASSIRLNSPLHF
TRBV24-1,TRBJ1-2,NA,NA,TGTGCCACCAGTGAGTCGACTAGCTGGGGGTACACCTTC,CATSESTSWGYTF
TRBV6-1,TRBJ1-2,NA,NA,TGTGCCAGCAGTGAACGGAAAAACTATGGCTACACCTTC,CASSERKNYGYTF
TRBV19,TRBJ1-2,NA,medium-sized,TGTGCCAGTAGTACCCGACAGGTCCTCTATGGCTACACCTTC,CASSTRQVLYGYTF
TRBV6-5,TRBJ1-5,TRBD1,NA,TGTGCCAGCAGTTACGGACAGGGTTTTCAGCCCCAGCATTTT,CASSYGQGFQPQHF
TRBV19,TRBJ2-5,NA,many,TGTGCCAGTAGTAATCTCGGGGTGGAGACCCAGTACTTC,CASSNLGVETQYF
TRBV18,TRBJ2-6,NA,many,TGTGCCAGCTCACCAAGGACTCACGGCGGTGGGGCCAACGTCCTGACTTTC,CASSPRTHGGGANVLTF
TRBV28,TRBJ2-3,NA,medium-sized,TGTGCCAGCAGTTTATTTGACAGTTGGACAGATACGCAGTATTTT,CASSLFDSWTDTQYF
TRBV20-1,TRBJ2-1,TRBD2,many,TGCAGTGCTAGAGGGACTAGCGGGAGGCATGAGCAGTTCTTC,CSARGTSGRHEQFF
TRBV6-5,TRBJ1-4,NA,NA,TGTGCCAGCAAGCAACCAACTAATGAGAAACTGTTTTTT,CASKQPTNEKLFF
TRBV6-1,TRBJ2-2,TRBD2,medium-sized,TGTGCCAGCATGGCAACTAGCGGGACCGGGGAGCTGTTTTTT,CASMATSGTGELFF
TRBV20-1,TRBJ1-2,NA,NA,TGCAGTGCTCCAGCACAGCCCGAGATCGTCTATGGCTACACCTTC,CSAPAQPEIVYGYTF
TRBV27,TRBJ1-6,TRBD1,medium-sized,TGTGCCAGCAGCCTGGACAGGCGTGATTCACCCCTCCACTTT,CASSLDRRDSPLHF
TRBV20-1,TRBJ1-6,NA,NA,TGCAGTGCTAGAGACAGGGGCAATAATTCACCCCTCCACTTT,CSARDRGNNSPLHF
TRBV6-1,TRBJ1-4,TRBD1,few,TGTGCCAGCAGATGGACAGGGGGCGCGGTGTTGACTAATGAAAAACTGTTTTTT,CASRWTGGAVLTNEKLFF
TRBV24-1,TRBJ2-1,NA,medium-sized,TGTGCCTCCACCGGACAGAACTACAATGAGCAGTTCTTC,CASTGQNYNEQFF
TRBV11-2,TRBJ2-5,NA,NA,TGTGCCAGCAGCTTAGGGGGATTAGGTTGGGCGGGGCGACCTTCGAAAGAGACCCGTTACTTC,CASSLGGLGWAGRPSKETRYF
TRBV5-1,TRBJ2-1,NA,NA,TGCGCCAGCAGCTTGTCCTCCGATGAGCAGTTCTTC,CASSLSSDEQFF
TRBV4-1,TRBJ1-3,NA,many,TGCGCCAGCAGCCAAGAAGACAGATCTGGAAACACCATATATTTT,CASSQEDRSGNTIYF
TRBV7-9,TRBJ1-1,NA,NA,TGTGCCAGCAGCTTAGGTGGAGAGAACACTGAAGCTTTCTTT,CASSLGGENTEAFF
TRBV7-2,TRBJ1-1,NA,NA,TGTGCCAGCAGCTTAGGGCCGATGAACACTGAAGCTTTCTTT,CASSLGPMNTEAFF
TRBV2,TRBJ1-4,NA,many,TGTGCCAGCCTCGGAGGGAGGATTGCAACTAATGAAAAACTGTTTTTT,CASLGGRIATNEKLFF
TRBV11-3,TRBJ2-7,NA,medium-sized,TGTGCCAGCAGCTTATCCTCCGGGTACGAGCAGTACTTC,CASSLSSGYEQYF
TRBV12-3/TRBV12-4,TRBJ2-2,NA,few,TGTGCCAGCAGACGTGCCTTCGGAGGGACCGGGGAGCTGTTTTTT,CASRRAFGGTGELFF
TRBV20-1,TRBJ1-2,TRBD1,many,TGCAGTGCTAGAGTCAGGACAGGGGTAGGCTACACCTTC,CSARVRTGVGYTF
TRBV3-1,TRBJ1-1,NA,few,TGTGCCAGCAGCCAAGACGGGAACACTGAAGCTTTCTTT,CASSQDGNTEAFF
TRBV11-3,TRBJ2-7,TRBD1,NA,TGTGCCAGCATCTTCGGACAGGGGGACGAGCAGTACTTC,CASIFGQGDEQYF
TRBV6-1,TRBJ2-7,TRBD1,medium-sized,TGTGCCAGCAGTTCGGACAGGGAGGACGAGCAGTACTTC,CASSSDREDEQYF
TRBV20-1,TRBJ2-7,NA,NA,TGCAGTGCTATGGGAGTCTACGAGCAGTACTTC,CSAMGVYEQYF
TRBV30,TRBJ1-1,NA,many,TGTGCCTGGACCGGCGGCTTCAACACTGAAGCTTTCTTT,CAWTGGFNTEAFF
TRBV7-9,TRBJ2-3,NA,medium-sized,TGTGCCAGCAGCCCGCTGGGAGTGAATACAGATACGCAGTATTTT,CASSPLGVNTDTQYF
TRBV6-5,TRBJ1-2,NA,medium-sized,TGTGCCAGCAGTTACTTGGGCCGGAACTATGGCTACACCTTC,CASSYLGRNYGYTF
TRBV7-2,TRBJ1-1,NA,medium-sized,TGTGCCAGCAGCTCACGACAGAACACTGAAGCTTTCTTT,CASSSRQNTEAFF
TRBV29-1,TRBJ2-5,NA,many,TGCAGCGTTGAAGATCTTGTTAGTAAGACCCAGTACTTC,CSVEDLVSKTQYF
TRBV12-3/TRBV12-4,TRBJ1-1,TRBD1,medium-sized,TGTGCCAGCAGACGCACAGGGGGCACTGAAGCTTTCTTT,CASRRTGGTEAFF
TRBV6-1,TRBJ1-2,TRBD1,NA,TGTGCCAGCAGTCCACAGACAGGGGCGGCTTATGGCTACACCTTC,CASSPQTGAAYGYTF
TRBV20-1,TRBJ2-3,TRBD2,NA,TGCAGTGCTAGGCCGGGACTAGCGAATACGCAGTATTTT,CSARPGLANTQYF
TRBV5-5,TRBJ2-7,TRBD1,many,TGTGCCAGCAGCCGATTACAGGGGGGCGACGAGCAGTACTTC,CASSRLQGGDEQYF
TRBV20-1,TRBJ2-7,NA,NA,TGTAGTGCTACCGGCCAGAAGCTCTACGAGCAGTACTTC,CSATGQKLYEQYF
TRBV6-4,TRBJ2-1,TRBD1,many,TGTGCCAGATTCCGGGACAGGGGGCCCGGTGAGCAGTTCTTC,CARFRDRGPGEQFF
TRBV20-1,TRBJ2-7,NA,NA,TGCAGTGCTAGCGCCTACGGGACGGCGACCTACGAGCAGTACTTC,CSASAYGTATYEQYF
TRBV7-9,TRBJ1-1,NA,many,TGTGCCAGCAGCACCGGGACATCCTTTCCGGAAGCTTTCTTT,CASSTGTSFPEAFF
TRBV19,TRBJ2-1,NA,NA,TGTGCCAGTAGTATAGATCCAACCCGTCTTGGGGCTTACAATGAGCAGTTCTTC,CASSIDPTRLGAYNEQFF
TRBV29-1,TRBJ1-4,TRBD1,many,TGCAGCGTGCGGGACAGAATCGCAACTAATGAAAAACTGTTTTTT,CSVRDRIATNEKLFF
TRBV6-4,TRBJ2-3,NA,few,TGTGCCAGCAGTGAACTTGGGTCTCCTTACCGCACAGATACGCAGTATTTT,CASSELGSPYRTDTQYF
TRBV27,TRBJ2-7,NA,NA,TGTGCCAGCAGGACAGGCTACCACGAGCAGTACTTC,CASRTGYHEQYF
TRBV6-5,TRBJ2-3,TRBD1,medium-sized,TGTGCCAGCAGTTACGACAGGGGCATGAATACGCAGTATTTT,CASSYDRGMNTQYF